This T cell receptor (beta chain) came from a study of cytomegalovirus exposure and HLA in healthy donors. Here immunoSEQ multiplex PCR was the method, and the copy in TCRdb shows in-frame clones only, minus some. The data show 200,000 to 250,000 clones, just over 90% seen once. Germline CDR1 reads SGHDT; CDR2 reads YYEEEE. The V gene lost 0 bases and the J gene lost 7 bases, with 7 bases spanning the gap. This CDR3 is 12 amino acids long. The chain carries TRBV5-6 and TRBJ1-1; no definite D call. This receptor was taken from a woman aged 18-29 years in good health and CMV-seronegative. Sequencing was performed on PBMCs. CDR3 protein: CASSLGGLEAFF. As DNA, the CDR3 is TGTGCCAGCAGCTTGGGCGGACTTGAAGCTTTCTTT.